The 3 T cell receptor beta chains reported below all come from one sample, sequenced in a study of regulatory T cells in long-lasting Graves disease. Time point meaning: newly diagnosed GD, antithyroid drugs for less than 3 months. The TCR library was made from RNA that had been extracted from PBMCs in TRIzol. Arm-PCR of CDR3 regions with iRepertoire HTBI primers generated TCR beta libraries. TCRdb reprocessed the multiplex PCR reads with MiXCR, giving one entry per CDR3 protein. In the table there are about 620,000 distinct CDR3 sequences, around 15% of which are singletons. This same sample was also part of a study on T cells in Graves' hyperthyroidism and ophthalmopathy.

Sequences were derived from peripheral blood mononuclear cells (PBMCs), sampled at new diagnosis, from a patient treated with antithyroid drugs. These receptors originate from a woman under 40 with Graves disease.

This clonotype showed up many times. This chain links TRBV20-1 with TRBJ2-3; the D is unclear. This CDR3 contains 13 residues. Trimming removed 0 bases from V and 1 base from J, with 5 bases in between. Germline loops: CDR1 DFQATT, CDR2 SNEGSKA (reference sequence). The CDR3 reads CSARDPGTDTQYF. The CDR3 region has the DNA TGCAGTGCTAGAGATCCCGGCACAGATACGCAGTATTTT.

This clonotype has a handful of counts. The junction differs from germline at one of its ends, possibly a read error. CDR3 residues: CVSSPKPGQLYNEQFF. CDR3 in DNA: TGTGTCAGCAGCCCAAAACCGGGACAGCTATACAATGAGCAGTTCTTC. The J gene is TRBJ2-1, the V gene TRBV7-8; 7 bases agree with TRBD1. Germline values: CDR1 SGHVS, CDR2 FQNEAQ. CDR3 size: 16 residues.

The V call is TRBV7-8, the J call TRBJ1-6, with D possibly matching TRBD1 (5 bases). The V gene lost 2 bases and the J gene lost 6 bases, with 14 bases spanning the gap. The length of the CDR3 is 16 residues. Germline V CDR1 and CDR2: SGHVS, FQNEAQ. Written as DNA, the CDR3 is TGTGCCAGCAGCTTATTTAGTTCAGGGAGTAATTCACCCCTCCACTTT. Residues: CASSLFSSGSNSPLHF.